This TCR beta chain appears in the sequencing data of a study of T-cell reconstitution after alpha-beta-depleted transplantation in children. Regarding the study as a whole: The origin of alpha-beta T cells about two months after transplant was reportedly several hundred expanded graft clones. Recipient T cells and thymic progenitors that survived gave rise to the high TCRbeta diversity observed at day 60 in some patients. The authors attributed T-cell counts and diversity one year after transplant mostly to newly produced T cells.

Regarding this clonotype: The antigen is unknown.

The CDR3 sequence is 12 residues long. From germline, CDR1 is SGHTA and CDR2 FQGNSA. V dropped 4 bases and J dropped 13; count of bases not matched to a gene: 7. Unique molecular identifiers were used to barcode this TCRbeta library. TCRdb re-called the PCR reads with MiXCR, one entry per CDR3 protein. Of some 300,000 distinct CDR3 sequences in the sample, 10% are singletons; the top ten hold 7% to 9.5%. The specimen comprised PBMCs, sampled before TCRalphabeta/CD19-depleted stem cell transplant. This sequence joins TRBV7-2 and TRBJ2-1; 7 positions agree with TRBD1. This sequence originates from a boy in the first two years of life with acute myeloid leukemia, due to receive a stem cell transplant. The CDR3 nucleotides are TGTGCCAGCAGCTCGGGGACAGTTGTACAGTTCTTC. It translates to CASSSGTVVQFF.